These 16 T cell receptor beta chains were all obtained from the same sample, sequenced in a study of shared clonotypes between healthy human individuals (TCRdb year 2020). The method was the immunoSEQ multiplex PCR assay. TCRdb limited this immuneACCESS table to in-frame rearrangements with V and J called. A share of clones is missing; checked studies link under half to unresolved V genes, and the rest is unexplained. The sample table lists some 1 million clones, about 75% of them with a count of one. Roughly 1.4% of the sample rests with the top ten. The specimen sequenced was memory CD4+ T cells sorted from blood. This sample's cell subset or site label indicates: CD45RA-negative fraction. The receptors shown here come from a man between 18 and 35 years old in good health.

The chain has TRBV2 and TRBJ1-4; no clear D. Germline V gives CDR1 SNHLY, CDR2 FYNNEI. The CDR3 is 14 residues long. V was cut by 3 bases and J by 5 bases, with 10 bases left in between. CDR3 nucleotide sequence: TGTGCCAGCAGTGACAGGAGAGGAAATGAAAAACTGTTTTTT. It translates to CASSDRRGNEKLFF. Full variable domain (outside the CDR3, taken from reference TRBV2 and TRBJ1-4): EPEVTQTPSHQVTQMGQEVILRCVPISNHLYFYWYRQILGQKVEFLVSFYNNEISEKSEIFDDQFSVERPDGSNFTLKIRSTKLEDSAMYFCASSDRRGNEKLFFGSGTQLSVL.

This clone was seen a few times. The rearrangement joins TRBV5-6 to TRBJ2-1; D possibly corresponds to TRBD2 (6 bases). This CDR3 contains 15 residues. Trimming cost V 4 bases and J 7 bases, with 18 bases left between them. Germline CDR1 SGHDT, CDR2 YYEEEE. The CDR3 reads CASSLEGGAANEQFF. The CDR3 DNA sequence: TGTGCCAGCAGCCTGGAGGGTGGGGCGGCGAATGAGCAGTTCTTC.

The V and J genes are TRBV29-1 and TRBJ2-3; 8 bases match TRBD2. Germline values: CDR1 SQVTM, CDR2 ANQGSEA. The J segment lost 2 bases and the V segment lost 7 bases, leaving 8 bases of the junction unmatched. The CDR3 runs to 14 residues. As DNA, the CDR3 is TGCAGCGCCTCATACGGGGGGGCCACAGATACGCAGTATTTT. Translation: CSASYGGATDTQYF.

V usage is TRBV6-5 and J usage is TRBJ2-7; TRBD1 might be the D (5 bases). Trimming left V 4 bases short and J 7 bases short, with 11 bases between. This CDR3 spans 12 amino acids. Germline V gives CDR1 MNHEY, CDR2 SVGAGI. CDR3 sequence: CASSSRVGEQYF. The CDR3 DNA sequence: TGTGCCAGCAGTTCCAGGGTAGGGGAGCAGTACTTC.

A remark on this clone: The same CDR3 arises from other DNA sequences in this sample as well. V is TRBV5-6 and J is TRBJ1-3; no definite D call. With 5 bases removed from V and 0 bases from J, the gap between germline ends came to 6 bases. The CDR3 loop spans 13 amino acids. CDR1 and CDR2 (germline): SGHDT, YYEEEE. CDR3 sequence reads: CASSRSSGNTIYF. CDR3 DNA sequence: TGTGCCAGCAGTAGGAGCTCTGGAAACACCATATATTTT.

Worth noting for this clone: The junction differs from germline at one of its ends, possibly a read error. This CDR3 is also generated by other DNA sequences in the sample. V gene TRBV7-9 combines with J gene TRBJ1-2; 7 bases align to TRBD1. The germline gives CDR1 SEHNR, CDR2 FQNEAQ (reference sequence). CDR3 length: 16 amino acids. The DNA for the CDR3 is TGTGCCAGCAGCCCCCAAGGACAGGACTATAACTATGGCTATACCTTC. Protein product: CASSPQGQDYNYGYTF.

CDR3 DNA sequence: TGTGCCAGCAGCGGGACAGCCCTCCAAGAGACCCAGTACTTC. Its translation is CASSGTALQETQYF. The chain carries TRBV5-4 and TRBJ2-5, with 7 bases that match TRBD1. J was trimmed by 1 base and V by 4 bases; bases with no gene match: 4. Germline V gene lookup returns CDR1 SGHNT and CDR2 YYREEE (reference sequence). The length of the CDR3 is 14 residues.

The rearrangement joins TRBV19 to TRBJ1-2; no firm D call. This CDR3 has 13 amino acids. Germline CDR1 LNHDA, CDR2 SQIVND (reference sequence). Trimming pared 6 bases from V and 2 bases from J, leaving 10 bases between. The CDR3 spells CASSREINYGYTF. The CDR3 DNA reads as TGTGCCAGTAGCCGGGAGATAAACTATGGCTACACCTTC.

The CDR3 region is CASKGRAGETQYF. DNA of the CDR3: TGTGCCAGTAAAGGAAGGGCAGGCGAGACCCAGTACTTC. The chain joins TRBV19 to TRBJ2-5, with D uncertain. From germline, CDR1 is LNHDA and CDR2 SQIVND (reference sequence). The CDR3 runs 13 residues. Trimming took 7 bases from V and 5 from J, leaving 14 bases between them.

With regard to this clone: Different DNA sequences within this sample yield the same CDR3. The gene calls are TRBV29-1 and TRBJ2-2, with TRBD2 identical over 10 bases. Germline-derived CDR1 and CDR2 are SQVTM and ANQGSEA. This CDR3 comprises 13 residues. After removal of 7 bases from V and 7 bases from J, the junction contained 6 bases not matched to a gene. The CDR3 protein is CSAGTSASGELFF. In DNA, the CDR3 is TGCAGCGCGGGGACTAGCGCTAGCGGGGAGCTGTTTTTT.

In the case of this clone: A clone one base away is much larger, so this may be a read error. Other DNA sequences in the same sample also yield this CDR3. The V gene is TRBV7-8, the J gene TRBJ1-5; D remains unclear. CDR3 size: 14 residues. V lost 1 base and J 3 bases, leaving 7 bases between the germline ends. In germline, CDR1 is SGHVS, CDR2 FQNEAQ. The CDR3 nucleotides read TGTGCCAGCAGCTTAGTAGGCCTCAATCAGCCCCAGCATTTT. Its protein product is CASSLVGLNQPQHF.

The CDR3 reads CASSLWSSANYGYTF. CDR3 DNA sequence: TGTGCCAGCAGCTTATGGTCCTCCGCTAACTATGGCTACACCTTC. This rearrangement joins TRBV7-9 to TRBJ1-2; D call uncertain. Germline-derived CDR1 and CDR2 are SEHNR and FQNEAQ (reference sequence). This CDR3 region has 15 residues. The V and J ends lost 2 bases and 0 bases respectively, with 10 bases between them.

J is TRBJ1-1 and V is TRBV10-3, with a tentative D call TRBD1 (6 bases). The CDR3 runs 12 residues. Per the germline V gene, CDR1 is ENHRY and CDR2 is SYGVKD. Trimming took 3 bases from V and 6 from J, leaving 8 bases between them. Here the CDR3 DNA reads TGTGCCATCAGTGAACCAGGGGCTGAAGCTTTCTTT. Its protein product is CAISEPGAEAFF.

This chain uses TRBV4-1 with TRBJ2-5; 8 nucleotides agree with TRBD2. The CDR3 covers 16 residues. V shed 4 bases, J shed 7 bases, and the junction held 14 bases outside the gene matches. The germline V gene encodes CDR1 MGHRA and CDR2 YSYEKL. CDR3 residues: CASSRISGGSRGTQYF. The CDR3 coding sequence is TGCGCCAGCAGCCGAATAAGCGGGGGTTCGAGAGGGACCCAGTACTTC.

The chain couples TRBV5-1 to TRBJ2-5, with TRBD2 identical over 7 bases. In germline, CDR1 is SGHRS, CDR2 YFSETQ. The trim removed 6 bases at V and 5 bases at J, leaving 13 bases unmatched. The CDR3 sequence is 15 residues long. Here the CDR3 DNA reads TGCGCCAGCACCCGAAGCGGGGACCTAAGGGAGACCCAGTACTTC. This gives the protein CASTRSGDLRETQYF.

The chain couples TRBV5-4 to TRBJ1-2; D might be TRBD1 (5 bases). This CDR3 spans 15 amino acids. Germline CDR1 SGHNT, CDR2 YYREEE (reference sequence). Between the trimmed V and J ends, which lost 3 bases and 8 bases, there was a span of 20 bases. CDR3 amino acids: CASSWEWAGLGGYTF. CDR3 nucleotide sequence: TGTGCCAGCAGCTGGGAATGGGCAGGGCTAGGCGGCTACACCTTC.